This is a list of T cell receptor beta chains from one sample in a study of cytomegalovirus exposure and HLA in healthy donors. Profiled with immunoSEQ multiplex PCR; TCRdb holds only in-frame clones, not every one. The repertoire includes roughly 130,000 clones, roughly 82% of them detected once, and 11% sits in the top ten. Sequences were obtained from PBMCs. Receptors were obtained from a male donor in good health and CMV-seropositive. The CDR3 runs from the conserved cysteine through the conserved F or W. The D gene is left open where the match is weak. Not every row has a clone size; where given, it reads once, few, many or a size class.

j_gene	d_gene	v_gene	abundance	CDR3nt	CDR3aa
TRBJ2-7	NA	TRBV5-6	NA	TGTGCCAGCAGCCAACAGGGCTACGAGCAGTACTTC	CASSQQGYEQYF
TRBJ2-7	TRBD2	TRBV19	once	TGTGCCAGTATCAGAACGGCGGGGGGCGAGCAGTACTTC	CASIRTAGGEQYF
TRBJ2-7	NA	TRBV2	NA	TGTGCCAGCAGGACAGCCTACGAGCAGTACTTC	CASRTAYEQYF
TRBJ1-5	TRBD1	TRBV19	NA	TGTGCCAGTACCCTGGAGGGGACAGGGATTCAGCCCCAGCATTTT	CASTLEGTGIQPQHF
TRBJ1-5	TRBD1	TRBV4-2	NA	TGTGCCAGCAGCCAGCAGAAGGACAGGGGCAATCAGCCCCAGCATTTT	CASSQQKDRGNQPQHF
TRBJ2-3	TRBD1	TRBV7-3	NA	TGTGCCAGCAGCCATTCCGGACAGGGAGCAGATACGCAGTATTTT	CASSHSGQGADTQYF
TRBJ2-2	NA	TRBV18	NA	TGTGCCAGCTCACCTAGGGTCCAGGGGCACGGCACCGGGGAGCTGTTTTTT	CASSPRVQGHGTGELFF
TRBJ2-5	TRBD1	TRBV10-3	once	TGTGCCATCAGTAAGGGACAGGGGGACGAGACCCAGTACTTC	CAISKGQGDETQYF
TRBJ1-2	TRBD1	TRBV19	NA	TGTGCCAGTGGGATCGGGACAGGAGACTATGGCTACACCTTC	CASGIGTGDYGYTF
TRBJ2-7	TRBD1	TRBV18	NA	TGTGCCAGCTCACAGGACAGGGCTGTCTACGAGCAGTACTTC	CASSQDRAVYEQYF